These 21 T cell receptor beta chains originate from one sample sequenced in a study of human T cells and chemical hapten exposure. One entry per CDR3 protein results from TCRdb running MiXCR on the RACE reads. This table has 80,000 to 100,000 distinct CDR3 sequences, 10% to 13% appearing once. Time point noted: patch test 3, about 24 weeks after DPC sensitization. Treatment noted: therapeutic diphenylcyclopropenone sensitization with weekly scalp DPC. Sequencing was performed on whole blood, taken in connection with sensitization to the hapten diphenylcyclopropenone (DPC). The receptors stem from a woman aged 45 to 65 with alopecia areata. Some clones in this sample may be carry-over from other donors' samples.

This clonotype was found many times. CDR3 in amino acids: CASSVRASKSTQYF. The CDR3 DNA reads TGTGCCAGCAGTGTCCGGGCCTCCAAGTCGACCCAGTACTTC. The V call is TRBV27, the J call TRBJ2-5; unclear D gene. Germline V gene lookup returns CDR1 MNHEY and CDR2 SMNVEV (reference sequence). V was trimmed by 5 bases and J by 7 bases, leaving 17 bases between them. The length of the CDR3 is 14 residues.

This clonotype turned up a few times. The chain uses TRBV4-1 and TRBJ2-5; 11 nucleotides align to TRBD1. This CDR3 spans 15 amino acids. Germline V gene data show CDR1 as MGHRA and CDR2 as YSYEKL. V lost 3 bases to trimming and J lost 4 bases; unmatched junction nucleotides: 4. DNA for the CDR3: TGCGCCAGCAGCCATGGGGGGACAGGGGGAGAGACCCAGTACTTC. Translation: CASSHGGTGGETQYF.

This clonotype was picked up many times. This chain joins TRBV5-1 and TRBJ2-7, with D unclear. Germline V gene data show CDR1 as SGHRS and CDR2 as YFSETQ. The V end lost 1 base, the J end lost 2 bases, and 10 bases lay between the germline ends. The CDR3 spans 14 residues. The CDR3: CASSLKGPTYEQYF. The CDR3 DNA is TGCGCCAGCAGCTTGAAGGGCCCGACCTACGAGCAGTACTTC.

This rearrangement joins TRBV20-1 to TRBJ2-1, with D unresolved. The V and J ends lost 1 base and 0 bases respectively, with 16 bases between them. This CDR3 contains 17 residues. Germline loops: CDR1 DFQATT, CDR2 SNEGSKA (reference sequence). CDR3 sequence: CSARALDWPSSYNEQFF. The CDR3, as DNA: TGCAGTGCTAGAGCCCTAGACTGGCCGAGCTCCTACAATGAGCAGTTCTTC.

The V and J genes are TRBV11-2 and TRBJ2-1; 14 bases align to TRBD2. V lost 4 bases to trimming and J lost 7 bases; unmatched junction nucleotides: 6. CDR1 is SGHAT and CDR2 is FQNNGV in the germline V gene. CDR3 size: 16 residues. Written as DNA, the CDR3 is TGTGCCAGCAGCTCCTCCCGACTAGCGGGAGGGAATGAGCAGTTCTTC. It specifies CASSSSRLAGGNEQFF.

The chain has TRBV14 and TRBJ2-7; D not certain. The V gene lost 4 bases and the J gene lost 0 bases, with 16 bases spanning the gap. This CDR3 comprises 16 residues. Germline V gene sequence: CDR1 SGHDN, CDR2 FVKESK. Written as DNA, the CDR3 is TGTGCCAGCAGCCGCAGATCCCCGGCGTACTCCTACGAGCAGTACTTC. It codes for CASSRRSPAYSYEQYF.

This chain uses TRBV20-1 with TRBJ2-5; 12 nucleotides match TRBD2. The CDR3 runs 14 residues. From germline, CDR1 is DFQATT and CDR2 SNEGSKA (reference sequence). Losses at the gene ends were 5 bases for V and 3 bases for J; bases not matched to a gene: 4. CDR3 sequence: CSAEGLAGKETQYF. In DNA, the CDR3 is TGCAGTGCTGAGGGACTAGCGGGCAAAGAGACCCAGTACTTC.

In its sample, this clonotype was seen a few times. The rearrangement uses TRBV28 and TRBJ2-7; D ambiguous. Deletions cut 3 bases from V and 7 bases from J, with 10 bases between. The CDR3 is made up of 12 amino acids. Germline V gene sequence: CDR1 MDHEN, CDR2 SYDVKM. The CDR3 DNA sequence: TGTGCCAGCAGTTTTGAGATGGGGGAGCAGTACTTC. Translating it yields CASSFEMGEQYF.

This clonotype was recorded at least ten times. The chain couples TRBV11-2 to TRBJ2-7; TRBD1 aligns across 7 bases. The CDR3 contains 15 residues. The germline V gene has CDR1 SGHAT and CDR2 FQNNGV. J gave up 7 bases and V 3 bases, and 12 bases lay outside the gene matches. The CDR3 DNA is TGTGCCAGCAGCTTCCGGGACAGTGCCCCTCGGGAGCAGTACTTC. Translated, it gives CASSFRDSAPREQYF.

This chain connects TRBV27 to TRBJ2-7, with 7 bases that match TRBD2. The CDR3 extends over 15 amino acids. The V gene's germline CDR1 is MNHEY and CDR2 SMNVEV (reference sequence). The V segment lost 2 bases and the J segment 0 bases; nucleotides outside the gene matches: 4. In nucleotides, the CDR3 is TGTGCCAGCAGTTTAAAAGGCGGGAGCTCCTACGAGCAGTACTTC. Residues: CASSLKGGSSYEQYF.

This chain links TRBV21-1 with TRBJ2-7. TRBV21-1 is classified as a pseudogene. This CDR3 has 11 residues. CDR3 nucleotide sequence: TGTGCCAGCCCGATTCGTGGGGAGCAGTACTTC. It codes for CASPIRGEQYF.

There are a few counts of this clonotype. V gene TRBV20-1 combines with J gene TRBJ2-1; 11 nucleotides align to TRBD2. Germline V gene lookup returns CDR1 DFQATT and CDR2 SNEGSKA (reference sequence). The CDR3 contains 15 residues. V was pared by 6 bases and J by 6 bases, with 10 bases of the junction left unmatched. CDR3 DNA: TGCAGTGCGGACGGCGGACTAGCGGGTGTCAATGAGCAGTTCTTC. Translating it yields CSADGGLAGVNEQFF.

In its sample, this clonotype was seen a few times. The chain joins TRBV7-9 to TRBJ2-2; a possible D gene is TRBD1 (6 bases). CDR3 size: 15 residues. Germline CDR1 reads SEHNR; CDR2 reads FQNEAQ (reference sequence). V was trimmed by 5 bases and J by 7 bases, leaving 17 bases between them. DNA of the CDR3: TGTGCCAGCAGCGTGGTCCTCAGGGGCGTCGGGGAGCTGTTTTTT. Protein: CASSVVLRGVGELFF.

This clonotype was found many times. The chain uses TRBV7-8 and TRBJ1-2, with 7 bases aligning to TRBD1. The trim removed 1 base at V and 6 bases at J, leaving 2 bases unmatched. The CDR3 consists of 13 residues. Germline V gene data show CDR1 as SGHVS and CDR2 as FQNEAQ. The CDR3 protein is CASSLGTGDGYTF. DNA for the CDR3: TGTGCCAGCAGCTTAGGCACAGGGGATGGCTACACCTTC. The full variable domain, with the rest looked up from reference TRBV7-8 and TRBJ1-2, is GAGVSQSPRYKVAKRGQDVALRCDPISGHVSLFWYQQALGQGPEFLTYFQNEAQLDKSGLPSDRFFAERPEGSVSTLKIQRTQQEDSAVYLCASSLGTGDGYTFGSGTRLTVV.

The table lists this clonotype with many counts. For the CDR3, the DNA is TGTGCCAGCAGCGTAGATCCCCCAGGGACCGGGGAGCTGTTTTTT. It translates to CASSVDPPGTGELFF. The chain carries TRBV9 and TRBJ2-2; tentatively, D is TRBD1 (5 bases). Looked up from germline, CDR1 is SGDLS and CDR2 is YYNGEE. This CDR3 has 15 residues. Trimming took off 0 bases at V and 5 bases at J, with 11 bases between the two ends.

This clonotype was found a few times. This chain joins TRBV7-9 and TRBJ2-5; no reliable D call. CDR1 and CDR2 (germline): SEHNR, FQNEAQ (reference sequence). V was trimmed by 1 base and J by 1 base, leaving 10 bases between them. The CDR3 runs 15 residues. The CDR3 region has the DNA TGTGCCAGCAGCTTAGGAAGAAGTTTCCAAGAGACCCAGTACTTC. Protein product: CASSLGRSFQETQYF.

The chain carries TRBV19 and TRBJ2-1, with a weak D call TRBD1 (5 bases). With 11 bases removed from V and 5 bases from J, the gap between germline ends came to 13 bases. The germline V gene has CDR1 LNHDA and CDR2 SQIVND (reference sequence). The CDR3 consists of 12 residues. DNA for the CDR3: TGTGCCCTATGGGGCGGTAACAATGAGCAGTTCTTC. Translating gives CALWGGNNEQFF.

In the case of this clonotype: A much larger clonotype is one base distant, so this may be a read error. The chain is built from TRBV4-1 and TRBJ2-1, with no clear D. The CDR3 consists of 14 residues. CDR1 is MGHRA and CDR2 is YSYEKL in the germline V gene. CDR3: CASRQVYSYNEQFF. The CDR3 nucleotides are TGCGCCAGCAGGCAAGTGTACTCCTACAATGAGCAGTTCTTC.

This clonotype was detected many times. The CDR3 DNA sequence: TGTGCCAGCAGCTTAGCTGATTCCTACAATGAGCAGTTCTTC. Protein product: CASSLADSYNEQFF. This rearrangement joins TRBV11-2 to TRBJ2-1, with D hard to call. The CDR3 loop spans 14 amino acids. Germline CDR1 and CDR2: SGHAT and FQNNGV. Trimming took off 1 base at V and 1 base at J, with 5 bases between the two ends.

This clonotype was counted only a few times. The V call is TRBV5-1, the J call TRBJ2-1; D may be TRBD1 or TRBD2 (5 bases each). Trimming took off 4 bases at V and 7 bases at J, with 18 bases between the two ends. The CDR3 consists of 15 residues. Germline assignment: CDR1 SGHRS and CDR2 YFSETQ. This chain's CDR3 is CASSQIQGERNEQFF. The CDR3 DNA is TGCGCCAGCAGCCAAATCCAAGGGGAGAGAAATGAGCAGTTCTTC.

This clonotype was seen only a few times. The rearrangement links TRBV20-1 to TRBJ1-5; D is possibly TRBD1 (6 bases). Germline-derived CDR1 and CDR2 are DFQATT and SNEGSKA (reference sequence). The CDR3 extends over 15 amino acids. Trimming removed 3 bases at V and 2 bases at J, with 14 bases between. CDR3 residues: CSASPGKGGNQPQHF. CDR3 bases: TGCAGTGCTAGTCCCGGGAAGGGGGGCAATCAGCCCCAGCATTTT.